The rows below give T cell receptor beta chains drawn from one sample of a study of neurological immune-mediated disorders. TCRdb re-called the 5' RACE reads with MiXCR, one entry per CDR3 protein. This repertoire shows about 58,000 distinct CDR3 sequences, about 3.2% found once; its top ten account for approximately 6.6%. Sample: PBMCs. The receptor set was obtained from a woman in her sixties or seventies with multiple sclerosis. CDR3s include the opening cysteine and the closing phenylalanine or tryptophan. The order of the fields is V gene, D gene, J gene, clone size, CDR3 protein, CDR3 DNA. D genes are given only for firm matches. Each size is once, few or many counts, or a class when the clone is expanded.

V gene: TRBV5-1
D gene: .
J gene: TRBJ1-2
clone size: many
CDR3 protein: CASIGDNYGYTF
CDR3 DNA: TGCGCCAGCATCGGGGATAACTATGGCTACACCTTC

V gene: TRBV20-1
D gene: TRBD1
J gene: TRBJ2-1
clone size: many
CDR3 protein: CSARDPGQHNEQFF
CDR3 DNA: TGCAGTGCTAGAGATCCGGGACAGCACAATGAGCAGTTCTTC

V gene: TRBV12-3/TRBV12-4
D gene: .
J gene: TRBJ1-5
clone size: many
CDR3 protein: CASSVRRGRQPQHF
CDR3 DNA: TGTGCCTCGAGCGTGCGCAGGGGCCGCCAGCCCCAGCATTTT

V gene: TRBV5-5
D gene: .
J gene: TRBJ1-5
clone size: many
CDR3 protein: CASSQTRGNQPQHF
CDR3 DNA: TGTGCCAGCAGCCAAACCAGGGGTAATCAGCCCCAGCATTTT

V gene: TRBV5-1
D gene: .
J gene: TRBJ1-2
clone size: many
CDR3 protein: CASSSGLGSNYGYTF
CDR3 DNA: TGCGCCAGCAGCTCGGGATTGGGTTCGAACTATGGCTACACCTTC

V gene: TRBV7-9
D gene: .
J gene: TRBJ1-2
clone size: many
CDR3 protein: CASSLGNSPYGYTF
CDR3 DNA: TGTGCCAGCAGCTTAGGAAACAGCCCCTATGGCTACACCTTC

V gene: TRBV5-4
D gene: .
J gene: TRBJ1-5
clone size: many
CDR3 protein: CASSLGPRDDQPQHF
CDR3 DNA: TGTGCCAGCAGCTTGGGCCCGAGGGACGATCAGCCCCAGCATTTT

V gene: TRBV2
D gene: TRBD1
J gene: TRBJ2-5
clone size: many
CDR3 protein: CASRRDRGIETQYF
CDR3 DNA: TGTGCCAGCAGACGGGACAGGGGGATAGAGACCCAGTACTTC

V gene: TRBV20-1
D gene: .
J gene: TRBJ2-7
clone size: many
CDR3 protein: CSASAHEQYF
CDR3 DNA: TGCAGTGCTAGTGCGCACGAGCAGTACTTC

V gene: TRBV19
D gene: .
J gene: TRBJ2-7
clone size: few
CDR3 protein: CASSLYLQGSYEQYF
CDR3 DNA: TGTGCCAGTAGTCTCTACTTACAGGGATCCTACGAGCAGTACTTC